Shown below are 13 T cell receptor beta chains from a single sample sequenced in a study of blood T cell repertoires in COVID-19. Data came from immunoSEQ multiplex PCR; TCRdb stores just in-frame clones and leaves some out. The sample shows 4,900 or so clones, 73% of them seen only once. What was sequenced was peripheral blood. These receptors were obtained from a human donor in a cohort sampled during active COVID-19.

The CDR3 is CSVHDSLTGEAFF. CDR3 sequence (DNA): TGCAGCGTCCATGACAGCCTGACGGGTGAAGCTTTCTTT. This chain joins TRBV29-1 and TRBJ1-1; weak D call: TRBD1 (5 bases). This CDR3 spans 13 amino acids. V gave up 6 bases and J gave up 7 bases, with 18 bases separating them. The germline V gene has CDR1 SQVTM and CDR2 ANQGSEA.

This clone has just one count. The J gene is TRBJ1-6, the V gene TRBV6-6; no firm D call. The CDR3 consists of 14 residues. V dropped 11 bases and J dropped 9 bases, with 20 bases sitting between them. Germline-derived CDR1 and CDR2 are MNHNY and SVGAGI (reference sequence). CDR3 sequence: CAGSYSGFVSPLHF. For the CDR3, the DNA is TGTGCCGGATCCTATTCAGGTTTCGTTTCACCCCTCCACTTT.

The rearrangement uses TRBV4-1 and TRBJ2-6; maybe TRBD2 (5 bases). Trimming stripped 0 bases from V and 4 bases from J, with 10 bases between. The germline gives CDR1 MGHRA, CDR2 YSYEKL. The CDR3 covers 16 residues. CDR3 in amino acids: CASSQDGVFGANVLTF. The CDR3 DNA reads TGCGCCAGCAGCCAAGACGGGGTCTTCGGGGCCAACGTCCTGACTTTC.

CDR3 sequence: CASSLDGDSMNTEAFF. The CDR3, as DNA: TGTGCCAGTAGTCTTGACGGGGACAGCATGAACACTGAAGCTTTCTTT. The V and J genes are TRBV19 and TRBJ1-1, with TRBD1 identical over 7 bases. Germline CDR1 and CDR2: LNHDA and SQIVND (reference sequence). The CDR3 is made up of 16 amino acids. The J segment lost 0 bases and the V segment lost 5 bases, leaving 9 bases of the junction unmatched.

This chain joins TRBV7-2 and TRBJ2-2, with 7 bases identical to TRBD1. This CDR3 region has 15 residues. Per germline, CDR1 SGHTA and CDR2 FQGNSA. Germline trimming cut 1 base from V and 5 bases from J; bases unmatched to any gene: 4. This CDR3 reads CASSLDRGRTGELFF. Written as DNA, the CDR3 is TGTGCCAGCAGCTTAGACAGGGGTCGAACCGGGGAGCTGTTTTTT.

The chain links TRBV6-2 or TRBV6-3 to TRBJ1-1; TRBD1 aligns across 8 bases. J was trimmed by 5 bases and V by 2 bases; bases with no gene match: 7. Germline CDR1 and CDR2: MNHEY and SVGEGT. The length of the CDR3 is 15 residues. The CDR3 sequence: CASSYTQGAGTEAFF. The CDR3 DNA follows: TGTGCCAGCAGTTACACTCAGGGGGCCGGAACTGAAGCTTTCTTT.

The V and J genes are TRBV6-6 and TRBJ1-2; 10 bases are a match to TRBD1. The CDR3 has 15 amino acids. Germline-derived CDR1 and CDR2 are MNHNY and SVGAGI (reference sequence). V dropped 7 bases and J dropped 4; count of bases not matched to a gene: 9. DNA of the CDR3: TGTGCCAGCATTCCTTGGACAGGGGGACTCTATGGCTACACCTTC. Amino acids: CASIPWTGGLYGYTF.

The V and J genes are TRBV7-9 and TRBJ1-1; TRBD1 is a possible D gene (5 bases). Germline CDR1 reads SEHNR; CDR2 reads FQNEAQ (reference sequence). The CDR3 contains 12 residues. With 0 bases removed from V and 9 bases from J, the gap between germline ends came to 8 bases. The CDR3 here is CASSLAGGKAFF. The DNA of the CDR3 is TGTGCCAGCAGCTTAGCGGGGGGAAAAGCTTTCTTT. The entire variable domain, with the rest obtained from reference TRBV7-9 and TRBJ1-1, is as follows: DTGVSQNPRHKITKRGQNVTFRCDPISEHNRLYWYRQTLGQGPEFLTYFQNEAQLEKSRLLSDRFSAERPKGSFSTLEIQRTEQGDSAMYLCASSLAGGKAFFGQGTRLTVV.

V and J are TRBV24-1 and TRBJ1-1, with no clear D. CDR1 and CDR2 from the germline V gene are KGHDR and SFDVKD. V shed 6 bases and J shed 7 bases, with 11 bases lying between them. The CDR3 is made up of 12 amino acids. The CDR3 nucleotides read TGTGCCACCAGTCTAGGACGGGGTGAAGCTTTCTTT. This sequence encodes CATSLGRGEAFF.

The chain carries TRBV7-2 and TRBJ2-7; D might be TRBD2 (7 bases). V was shortened by 1 base and J by 9 bases, with 13 bases between the two germline ends. The length of the CDR3 is 13 residues. Germline values: CDR1 SGHTA, CDR2 FQGNSA. CDR3 DNA sequence: TGTGCCAGCAGCTTAGATGCGGGGGCGGTGCAGTACTTC. Its translation is CASSLDAGAVQYF.

The chain combines TRBV7-2 with TRBJ2-7; TRBD1 aligns across 8 bases. From germline, CDR1 is SGHTA and CDR2 FQGNSA. CDR3 length equals 15 residues. With 4 bases clipped from V and 3 bases from J, the junction kept 8 bases outside the gene matches. CDR3 sequence reads: CASSSIQGAIYEQYF. The CDR3 DNA follows: TGTGCCAGCAGCTCAATCCAGGGGGCGATCTACGAGCAGTACTTC. Drawing the rest from reference TRBV7-2 and TRBJ2-7, the complete variable domain is GAGVSQSPSNKVTEKGKDVELRCDPISGHTALYWYRQSLGQGLEFLIYFQGNSAPDKSGLPSDRFSAERTGGSVSTLTIQRTQQEDSAVYLCASSSIQGAIYEQYFGPGTRLTVT.

This clone has more than one count but fewer than ten. The chain is built from TRBV19 and TRBJ1-1; possibly TRBD1 for D (6 bases). The CDR3 spans 13 residues. V lost 8 bases, J lost 1 base, and 11 bases lay in between. CDR1 and CDR2 from the germline V gene are LNHDA and SQIVND (reference sequence). The CDR3 here is CASEDRTNTEAFF. CDR3 nucleotides: TGTGCCAGTGAAGACAGGACGAACACTGAAGCTTTCTTT. The entire variable domain, with the rest obtained from reference TRBV19 and TRBJ1-1, is as follows: DGGITQSPKYLFRKEGQNVTLSCEQNLNHDAMYWYRQDPGQGLRLIYYSQIVNDFQKGDIAEGYSVSREKKESFPLTVTSAQKNPTAFYLCASEDRTNTEAFFGQGTRLTVV.

This clone is categorized as large. The chain couples TRBV19 to TRBJ2-7, with 9 bases matching TRBD1. This CDR3 is 14 amino acids long. V lost 5 bases and J lost 2; bases outside the gene matches: 4. Germline V gene lookup returns CDR1 LNHDA and CDR2 SQIVND (reference sequence). In DNA form, the CDR3 reads TGTGCCAGTAGTCCCGGGACAGGGACCTACGAGCAGTACTTC. Its translation: CASSPGTGTYEQYF.